Included here is one T cell receptor (beta chain) sequence, with context. This clonotype was found a few times. Its antigen has not been determined. Base qualities are not at hand, and no much larger clone is one base apart. Spanning cysteine to phenylalanine, the CDR3 consists of 11 amino acids. The read is trimmed to its CDR3 DNA, 33 bases read in frame from base 1. Relative to germline, V is 1 base shorter and J is 7 bases shorter, with 5 bases between their ends. The germline V gene sets CDR1 to SNHLY and CDR2 to FYNNEI. These data are taken from a study of identical twins (dated by TCRdb to the mid-2010s). Looking at the study overall: To test whether fetal clonotypes persist, this study deep-sequenced TCR alpha and beta repertoires from monozygotic twins, from unrelated adults of various ages, and from cord blood. To rule out contamination, replicate twin experiments were performed at different times with different library preparation protocols. Results and caveats for the whole study, not just this receptor: Out-of-frame TCR alpha sharing in monozygotic twins was systematically underestimated by recombination models, whereas sharing between unrelated individuals was in agreement with the recombination models. The excess sharing between twins in beta out-of-frame sequences was weaker because fewer shared sequences reduced the signal-to-noise ratio. Compared with coincidental sharing between unrelated individuals, out-of-frame TCR alpha sequences shared between twins showed an excess of sequences with low generation probability. Invariant T cells such as MAIT and iNKT could partly confound zero-insertion analyses, although diverse VJ usage argued against such confounding for most clonotypes. Abundant cord blood beta clonotypes had fewer insertions, young adult naive repertoires showed a similar but weaker trend, and memory repertoires showed no such trend. Because the same donors could not be followed over many years, conclusions were based on cross-sectional statistical analysis.

Preparation of the library involved 5' RACE. This sample was sequenced with an Illumina HiSeq 2000. A universal primer binding site was added through template switching, and the final cDNA carried a unique molecular identifier so that TCR cDNA molecules could be counted accurately. Specific primers in the conserved constant-segment region were used to synthesize first-strand cDNA for TCR alpha and beta chains. To control for contamination, every cDNA library carried two barcodes: a SMART-Mk sample barcode plus Illumina barcodes. TruSeq adapter sequences along with Illumina sample barcodes were introduced in two successive PCR steps. TCR alpha and beta cDNA libraries were sequenced on the Illumina HiSeq platform with custom primers. Concerning the study's data processing: MiGEC processed the raw reads to extract unique molecular identifiers, while MiXCR was used to determine the CDR3 positions. Recombination models were inferred per individual with the repgenHMM and IGoR tools using an EM algorithm. Shared clonotypes were analyzed with the tcR package in R, and sharing was normalized by the product of cloneset sizes. To study raw recombination without the effects of thymic and clonal selection, out-of-frame nonproductive sequences were analyzed. TCRdb passed the public sequencing reads through fastp at Q25 and MiXCR, retaining productive beta sequences. Under each unique CDR3 protein, matching rows form one entry showing the most common genes and DNA. TCRdb assigned the V and J calls; the authors' analysis was not used. The sample table lists 690,000 or so distinct CDR3 sequences, under 9% of them with a count of one. 0.75% to 1% of the sample is taken by the ten largest.

Every donor was a healthy Caucasian. Three pairs of female monozygotic twins, all aged roughly 18 to 29 years, made up the twin cohort. Peripheral blood mononuclear cells were the source from which RNA for the TCR libraries was isolated. The data also belong to a second study, concerning yellow fever vaccine responses in identical twins. The second publication reports: According to the authors, the vaccine-induced T cell response in identical twins seemed to be partly convergent and partly specific to each individual. Focusing on identical twins, the study followed the T cell clones that responded to the vaccine, and did so with precision.

Recombination joined TRBV2 with TRBJ2-7, with the D gene not confidently named. Sequencing used PBMCs. The clonotype comes from a woman aged 18 to 35 in good health. The CDR3 region has the sequence CASSEEAEQYF. The DNA sequence is TGTGCCAGCAGTGAAGAGGCAGAGCAGTACTTC. The CDR3 plus the reference TRBV2 and TRBJ2-7 genes for the other parts give the full variable domain: EPEVTQTPSHQVTQMGQEVILRCVPISNHLYFYWYRQILGQKVEFLVSFYNNEISEKSEIFDDQFSVERPDGSNFTLKIRSTKLEDSAMYFCASSEEAEQYFGPGTRLTVT.